This paragraph reports one T cell receptor (beta chain). Antigen specificity is unknown. This sample stems from a study of T cell responses to AZD1222 COVID-19 vaccine. Study results and limitations: Of spike-specific TCRs, nearly half reportedly target regions left unmutated in variants. Possibly, clonal diversity was underestimated; donors were largely white British and included more females. CD4 TCRs linked to vaccination spanned spike, dominating at 160-218 and 743-854. Repertoires were obtained solely post-peak T cell response.

CDR3 length: 15 amino acids. Trimming cost V 2 bases and J 3 bases; bases outside gene matches: 6. Per germline, CDR1 LNHDA and CDR2 SQIVND (reference sequence). Sequencing used immunoSEQ multiplex PCR; TCRdb keeps in-frame clones, though not all of them. In the table there are about 120,000 clones, around nine tenths of which are singletons. The sequence was collected from an adult in good health. V gene TRBV19 combines with J gene TRBJ1-1, with 7 bases aligning to TRBD1. The sample in question was peripheral blood, obtained on day 0 of AZD1222 vaccination. The CDR3 coding sequence is TGTGCCAGTAGTATATTTGGGCAGGGGGACACTGAAGCTTTCTTT. Translated: CASSIFGQGDTEAFF.